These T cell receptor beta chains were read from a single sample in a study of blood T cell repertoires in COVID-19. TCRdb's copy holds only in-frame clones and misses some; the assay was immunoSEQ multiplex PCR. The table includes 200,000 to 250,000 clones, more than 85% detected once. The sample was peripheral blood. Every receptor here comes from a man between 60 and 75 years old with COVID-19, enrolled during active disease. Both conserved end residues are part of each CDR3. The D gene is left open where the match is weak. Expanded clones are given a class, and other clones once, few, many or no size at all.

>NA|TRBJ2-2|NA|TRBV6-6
CASSYSELNTGELFF
TGTGCCAGCAGTTACTCAGAGCTGAACACCGGGGAGCTGTTTTTT
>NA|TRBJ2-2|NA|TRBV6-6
CASSRDTNTGELFF
TGTGCCAGCAGCCGAGACACAAACACCGGGGAGCTGTTTTTT
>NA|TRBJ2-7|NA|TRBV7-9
CASSFGAYEQYF
TGTGCCAGCAGCTTCGGGGCCTACGAGCAGTACTTC
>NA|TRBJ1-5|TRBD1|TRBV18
CASSQTGSNQPQHF
TGTGCCAGCTCACAGACAGGGTCCAATCAGCCCCAGCATTTT
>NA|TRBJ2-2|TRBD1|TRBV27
CASSSSPGTGGITGELFF
TGTGCCAGCAGTTCCTCTCCAGGGACAGGGGGCATAACCGGGGAGCTGTTTTTT
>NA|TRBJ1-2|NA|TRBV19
CASSIGGRSNYTF
TGTGCCAGTAGTATAGGCGGGCGGAGTAACTACACCTTC
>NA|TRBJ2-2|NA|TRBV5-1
CASSFGGMNTGELFF
TGCGCCAGCAGCTTTGGGGGGATGAACACCGGGGAGCTGTTTTTT
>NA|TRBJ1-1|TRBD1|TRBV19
CASSLDRGVNTEAFF
TGTGCCAGTAGTCTAGACAGGGGGGTGAACACTGAAGCTTTCTTT
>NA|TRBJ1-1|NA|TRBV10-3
CAISDLGRAPTEAFF
TGTGCCATCAGTGATTTAGGCAGGGCCCCCACTGAAGCTTTCTTT
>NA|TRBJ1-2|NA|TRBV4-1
CASSRGSPRDGYTF
TGCGCCAGCAGCCGCGGATCCCCCCGGGATGGCTACACCTTC
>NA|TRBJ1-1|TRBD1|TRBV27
CASSGQRNTEAFF
TGTGCCAGCTCGGGACAGAGAAACACTGAAGCTTTCTTT
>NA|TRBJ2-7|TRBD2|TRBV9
CASSGPTSPYEQYF
TGTGCCAGCAGCGGCCCGACTAGCCCCTACGAGCAGTACTTC
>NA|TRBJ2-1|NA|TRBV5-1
CASSLALNEQFF
TGCGCCAGCAGCTTGGCCTTGAATGAGCAGTTCTTC
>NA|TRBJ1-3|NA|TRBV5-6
CASSLSSGNTIYF
TGTGCCAGCAGTCTGAGCTCTGGAAACACCATATATTTT
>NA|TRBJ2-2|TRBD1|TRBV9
CASSSGQGGTGELFF
TGTGCCAGCAGCTCCGGACAGGGTGGAACCGGGGAGCTGTTTTTT
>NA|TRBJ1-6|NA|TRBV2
CASSDRRGNSPLHF
TGTGCCAGCAGTGATAGGAGAGGGAATTCACCCCTCCACTTT
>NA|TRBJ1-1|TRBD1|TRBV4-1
CASSIRTGGTEAFF
TGCGCCAGCAGCATACGGACAGGGGGCACTGAAGCTTTCTTT
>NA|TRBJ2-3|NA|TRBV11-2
CASSLTVTDTQYF
TGTGCCAGCAGCCTCACAGTCACAGATACGCAGTATTTT
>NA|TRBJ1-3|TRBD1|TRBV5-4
CASSSSRDRASGNTIYF
TGTGCCAGCAGCTCGTCCCGGGACAGGGCCTCTGGAAACACCATATATTTT
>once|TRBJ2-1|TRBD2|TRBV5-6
CASSLRASGRREQFF
TGTGCCAGCAGCTTGAGGGCTAGCGGGAGGCGGGAGCAGTTCTTC
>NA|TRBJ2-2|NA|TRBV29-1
CSVGARNPAGELFF
TGCAGCGTTGGCGCCAGGAATCCGGCCGGGGAGCTGTTTTTT
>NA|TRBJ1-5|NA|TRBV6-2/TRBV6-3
CASSQLTEGNQPQHF
TGTGCCAGCAGTCAACTGACTGAGGGCAATCAGCCCCAGCATTTT
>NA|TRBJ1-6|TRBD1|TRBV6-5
CASSPDRGLNSPLHF
TGTGCCAGCAGTCCTGACAGGGGGCTTAATTCACCCCTCCACTTT
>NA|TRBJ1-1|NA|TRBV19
CASSSMTVMNTEAFF
TGTGCCAGTAGTTCTATGACAGTCATGAACACTGAAGCTTTCTTT
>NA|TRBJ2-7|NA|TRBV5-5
CASSLRDNFYEQYF
TGTGCCAGCAGCCTCCGGGACAATTTCTACGAGCAGTACTTC
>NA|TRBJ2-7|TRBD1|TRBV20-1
CRATGVSEQYF
TGCAGAGCGACAGGGGTAAGCGAGCAGTACTTC